This TCR beta chain was sequenced during a study of blood T cell repertoires in COVID-19. In the study overall: Acute-phase and convalescent COVID-19 samples originated in the United States, Italy and Spain.

CDR3 length: 13 residues. In germline, CDR1 is MNHEY, CDR2 SVGAGI. Between the trimmed V and J ends, which lost 8 bases and 4 bases, there was a span of 12 bases. Donors were grouped by their self-reported clinical history. The assay was immunoSEQ multiplex PCR, and TCRdb's table has in-frame clones only and misses some. The sample shows under 450,000 clones, approximately 87% of them seen only once. The receptor comes from a young man who had recovered from COVID-19. The rearrangement uses TRBV6-5 and TRBJ1-3; no definite D call. The sequencing input was PBMCs or T cells enriched from blood (not recorded which). The CDR3 protein is CASGERWGNTIYF. The CDR3 DNA follows: TGTGCCAGCGGGGAGCGGTGGGGAAACACCATATATTTT.